This T cell receptor (beta chain) comes out of a study of beta chain features in type 1 diabetes. Study context: Across the samples, roughly 98,000,000 sorted cells were examined in total.

This CDR3 contains 16 residues. V gave up 2 bases and J gave up 5 bases; unmatched junction bases: 8. The germline V gene encodes CDR1 SGHTA and CDR2 FQGTGA. As every portion of the isolated RNA was reverse transcribed, the sequencing read expressed TCRB transcripts. Using immunoSEQ multiplex PCR, the repertoire was profiled, and TCRdb retains in-frame clones only, with some absent. The sample contains approximately 110,000 clones, 40% of which appear only once. CD4+ cells of the naive, central memory, regulatory and stem cell-like memory types were sorted via CD45RO/CCR7/CD25/CD127/CD95/CD27. The genes are TRBV7-3 and TRBJ2-1, with 8 bases identical to TRBD2. The clonotype originates from a woman in her late teens or twenties in good health. The sample consisted of stem cell memory CD4+ T cells from blood. This chain's CDR3 is CASSLGPRGGHNEQFF. The CDR3, as DNA: TGTGCCAGCAGCTTAGGCCCCCGCGGGGGGCACAATGAGCAGTTCTTC.